A few counts support the clone carrying this T cell receptor beta chain. What it recognizes is unknown. The data were taken from a study of T-cell reconstitution after alpha-beta-depleted transplantation in children. Regarding the study as a whole: Counts and diversity of T cells one year after transplant came mostly from newly produced T cells. By about two months after transplant, alpha-beta T cells reportedly arose from several hundred graft clones that had expanded. Surviving recipient T cells and intrathymic progenitors accounted for some patients' high TCRbeta diversity at day 60.

Preparation of the TCRbeta library involved a method that used unique molecular identifiers. TCRdb reanalysed the PCR reads using MiXCR and keeps one entry per CDR3 protein. The profile shows a few hundred thousand distinct CDR3 sequences, about a quarter of them singletons. In germline, CDR1 is SGHRS, CDR2 YFSETQ. CDR3 size: 18 residues. Trimming left V 0 bases short and J 6 bases short, with 22 bases between. The sequencing here drew on PBMCs, taken before TCRalphabeta/CD19-depleted stem cell transplant. The receptor was isolated from a boy in the first two years of life with Wiskott-Aldrich syndrome, due to receive a stem cell transplant. The rearrangement joins TRBV5-1 to TRBJ2-1, with D perhaps TRBD2 (6 bases). The CDR3 here is CASSLGIYWKRVGNEQFF. The CDR3 nucleotides are TGCGCCAGCAGCTTGGGAATCTACTGGAAGCGGGTTGGCAATGAGCAGTTCTTC.